This T cell receptor (beta chain) was documented in a study of vaccination effects on CD4 cells after COVID-19. Study in general: In culture with around 10 IU/ml IL-2 and roughly 10 ug/ml peptides, PBMC were grown at around 1.8 million per well.

As for this clone: Its antigen is undetermined.

Whole-study findings and limits: Late after vaccination, infection- and vaccine-induced clones showed marked clonal contraction.

When around ten days of culture had elapsed, CD4+ T cells were isolated. Having tested negative for nucleocapsid antibodies, the vaccine recipients showed no prior SARS-CoV-2 infection. V shed 5 bases and J shed 2 bases, with 23 bases lying between them. Germline CDR1 and CDR2: PRHDT and FYEKMQ (reference sequence). This CDR3 has 18 amino acids. Assay used: immunoSEQ multiplex PCR; TCRdb lists only in-frame clones, some missing. The sample contains tens of thousands of clones, about two thirds of which appear only once. Sequencing was performed on CD4+ T cells from PBMCs cultured without peptide, taken before COVID-19 vaccination. The TCR comes from a human donor who received a COVID-19 vaccine. V is TRBV13 and J is TRBJ2-3; D assignment may be TRBD1 or TRBD2 (7 bases each). CDR3 sequence: CASSQGGLDTINTDTQYF. The CDR3 coding sequence is TGTGCCAGCAGCCAGGGGGGGCTAGATACCATTAACACAGATACGCAGTATTTT.